Presented here are 30 T cell receptor beta chains from one specimen sequenced in a study of shared clonotypes between healthy human individuals. Clones were read by immunoSEQ multiplex PCR, and TCRdb kept only the in-frame ones, dropping some. The sample has some 500,000 clones; roughly three quarters are singletons. Sequenced material: PBMCs. These receptors were taken from a woman between 35 and 50 years old in good health. Some clones in this sample may be carry-over from other donors' samples.

This chain uses TRBV5-3 with TRBJ2-7; TRBD1 agrees at 8 bases. TRBV5-3 has ORF status, its function being uncertain. The J segment lost 5 bases and the V segment lost 1 base, leaving 14 bases of the junction unmatched. The CDR3 totals 17 residues. The CDR3 sequence is CARSLTGGLGWRNEQYF. The CDR3 nucleotides read TGTGCCAGAAGCTTGACAGGGGGACTGGGTTGGAGGAACGAGCAGTACTTC.

About this clone: Only one base separates this from a far larger clonotype, so it likely reflects a read error. This chain links TRBV9 with TRBJ2-2; D is ambiguous. The germline V and J ends were trimmed by 1 base and 4 bases, with 5 bases remaining between them. Germline-derived CDR1 and CDR2 are SGDLS and YYNGEE. The CDR3 contains 13 residues. The CDR3 spells CASSVFGTGELFF. The CDR3 DNA follows: TGTGCCAGCAGCGTATTCGGCACCGGGGAGCTGTTTTTT.

As to this clone: A much larger clone is a single base away; this may be a read error. This chain links TRBV5-4 with TRBJ2-6; no reliable D call. The germline V gene has CDR1 SGHNT and CDR2 YYREEE (reference sequence). V lost 4 bases and J lost 0, with 5 bases in between. CDR3 length: 14 amino acids. CDR3 nucleotide sequence: TGTGCCAGCAGCCGGGTCTCTGGGGCCAACGTCCTGACTTTC. Its translation: CASSRVSGANVLTF. The variable domain in full, completed from reference TRBV5-4 and TRBJ2-6, reads ETGVTQSPTHLIKTRGQQVTLRCSSQSGHNTVSWYQQALGQGPQFIFQYYREEENGRGNFPPRFSGLQFPNYSSELNVNALELDDSALYLCASSRVSGANVLTFGAGSRLTVL.

V usage is TRBV7-2 and J usage is TRBJ2-3, with D tentatively TRBD1 (5 bases). This CDR3 spans 14 amino acids. The germline V gene has CDR1 SGHTA and CDR2 FQGNSA. Trimming shortened V by 0 bases and J by 1 base, and 5 bases separated the two germline ends. The DNA for the CDR3 is TGTGCCAGCAGCTTAGCCAGGGGCACAGATACGCAGTATTTT. Encoded protein: CASSLARGTDTQYF.

This clone has just a few counts. The V call is TRBV21-1, the J call TRBJ1-2. TRBV21-1 is flagged as a pseudogene. There are 15 residues in the CDR3. CDR3 DNA: TGTGCCAGCAGGATCCGGGACCGCAAAAACTATGGCTACACCTTC. Encoded protein: CASRIRDRKNYGYTF.

The chain is built from TRBV18 and TRBJ2-1; no clear D. Per the germline V gene, CDR1 is KGHSH and CDR2 is LQKENI. V lost 6 bases and J 10 bases, leaving 13 bases between the germline ends. The CDR3 is 12 amino acids. DNA of the CDR3: TGTGCCAGCTCCCTAAACTCTGGGGAGCAGTTCTTC. Protein product: CASSLNSGEQFF.

The chain recombines TRBV2 with TRBJ2-7; D gene ambiguous. Trimming removed 4 bases at V and 4 bases at J, with 5 bases between. Germline assignment: CDR1 SNHLY and CDR2 FYNNEI. The CDR3 is made up of 11 amino acids. The CDR3: CASSVGYEQYF. CDR3 in DNA: TGTGCCAGCAGTGTGGGTTACGAGCAGTACTTC. The entire variable domain, with the rest obtained from reference TRBV2 and TRBJ2-7, is as follows: EPEVTQTPSHQVTQMGQEVILRCVPISNHLYFYWYRQILGQKVEFLVSFYNNEISEKSEIFDDQFSVERPDGSNFTLKIRSTKLEDSAMYFCASSVGYEQYFGPGTRLTVT.

The chain has TRBV27 and TRBJ2-1, with D perhaps TRBD2 (5 bases). Germline-derived CDR1 and CDR2 are MNHEY and SMNVEV (reference sequence). Trimming left V 5 bases short and J 5 bases short, with 22 bases between. The CDR3 runs to 17 residues. The CDR3 DNA follows: TGTGCCAGCAGTAAATACAGCGACGGGATATGGGACAATGAGCAGTTCTTC. Amino acids: CASSKYSDGIWDNEQFF.

In regard to this clone: This could be a read error, since a much larger clone is one nucleotide away. V gene TRBV19 combines with J gene TRBJ2-6; D perhaps matches TRBD1 (6 bases). The CDR3 is 16 residues long. Germline CDR1 reads LNHDA; CDR2 reads SQIVND (reference sequence). The CDR3 sequence: CASSLGRDTGANVLAF. The DNA for the CDR3 is TGTGCCAGTAGTCTCGGCCGGGACACTGGGGCCAACGTCCTGGCTTTC.

The rearrangement joins TRBV4-1 to TRBJ2-1; 9 nucleotides align to TRBD2. With V trimmed by 1 base and J by 1 base, 8 bases remained unmatched. This CDR3 comprises 18 residues. Germline CDR1 and CDR2: MGHRA and YSYEKL. CDR3 nucleotide sequence: TGCGCCAGCAGCCAAGGCCGTAGCGGGAGTGAGTCCTACAATGAGCAGTTCTTC. As protein: CASSQGRSGSESYNEQFF.

The gene calls are TRBV7-2 and TRBJ2-7; TRBD2 matches 9 bases. Germline-derived CDR1 and CDR2 are SGHTA and FQGNSA. V lost 2 bases to trimming and J lost 12 bases; unmatched junction nucleotides: 11. The CDR3 contains 14 residues. The CDR3 DNA reads TGTGCCAGCAGCTTAAGGTCTAGCGGGACCTTGGGGTACTTC. Amino acids: CASSLRSSGTLGYF.

The V and J genes are TRBV5-1 and TRBJ2-3; D ambiguous. This CDR3 comprises 16 residues. V gave up 0 bases and J gave up 0 bases, with 11 bases separating them. The germline V gene has CDR1 SGHRS and CDR2 YFSETQ. CDR3 loop: CASSLGLRSSTDTQYF. In DNA, the CDR3 is TGCGCCAGCAGCTTGGGATTGCGCTCAAGCACAGATACGCAGTATTTT.

The rearrangement links TRBV2 to TRBJ2-7; TRBD2 aligns across 13 bases. Germline CDR1 is SNHLY and CDR2 is FYNNEI. The ends lost 5 bases at V and 6 bases at J; junction bases unmatched: 7. The CDR3 is 15 residues long. The DNA of the CDR3 is TGTGCCAGCAGTCGGGGACTAGCGGGAACGAGCGAGCAGTACTTC. Amino acids: CASSRGLAGTSEQYF.

V is TRBV4-2 and J is TRBJ2-2, with 11 positions matching TRBD2. The CDR3 runs to 18 residues. V lost 4 bases and J lost 1; bases outside the gene matches: 8. Per germline, CDR1 LGHNA and CDR2 YNFKEQ. The CDR3 region has the DNA TGTGCCAGCAGCCGGAACCCCGGGACTAGCGGGAACACCGGGGAGCTGTTTTTT. This encodes CASSRNPGTSGNTGELFF.

The genes are TRBV6-5 and TRBJ2-7; D is unclear. CDR3 length equals 14 residues. CDR1 and CDR2 (germline): MNHEY, SVGAGI. V was cut by 4 bases and J by 6 bases, with 16 bases left in between. CDR3 DNA sequence: TGTGCCAGCAGTTCGACTGGCTCCTTCTCCGAGCAGTACTTC. This encodes CASSSTGSFSEQYF.

The genes are TRBV5-6 and TRBJ2-5, with 11 nucleotides matching TRBD1. The V and J ends lost 7 bases and 5 bases, in that order; junction bases with no gene match: 10. This CDR3 has 15 residues. Germline V CDR1 and CDR2: SGHDT, YYEEEE. CDR3 in amino acids: CASYTRTGGRETQYF. The CDR3 bases are TGTGCCAGCTACACCCGGACAGGGGGCCGTGAGACCCAGTACTTC.

The CDR3, as DNA: TGCGCCAGCAGCGGAAGACAGGGTGGGGATGAGCAGTTCTTC. Its translation is CASSGRQGGDEQFF. V gene TRBV5-1 combines with J gene TRBJ2-1; 7 bases align to TRBD1. The CDR3 spans 14 residues. J lost 8 bases, V lost 4 bases, and 9 bases had no gene match. Germline CDR1 and CDR2: SGHRS and YFSETQ.

Comments on this clone: A far bigger clonotype differs at one base, so this is likely a read error. CDR3 in amino acids: CASAPGLFPYEQYF. CDR3 in DNA: TGTGCCAGCGCCCCGGGGCTGTTCCCCTACGAGCAGTACTTC. J is TRBJ2-7 and V is TRBV25-1; D could derive from TRBD1 or TRBD2 (5 bases each). V lost 8 bases to trimming and J lost 2 bases, with 16 bases between them. The germline V gene encodes CDR1 MGHDK and CDR2 SYGVNS. This CDR3 has 14 residues.

This clone was counted ten times or more. This CDR3 is also generated by other DNA sequences in the sample. V gene TRBV11-2 combines with J gene TRBJ2-7; the match to TRBD2 covers 14 bases. Germline CDR1 is SGHAT and CDR2 is FQNNGV. J was trimmed by 7 bases and V by 1 base; bases with no gene match: 9. This CDR3 has 17 amino acids. Written as DNA, the CDR3 is TGTGCCAGCAGCTTAGGACTAGCGGGAGGGCCAGGGGGGGAGCAGTACTTC. It codes for CASSLGLAGGPGGEQYF.

The chain employs TRBV18 and TRBJ2-7, with 7 bases aligning to TRBD2. J gave up 1 base and V 2 bases, and 8 bases lay outside the gene matches. There are 16 residues in the CDR3. Germline V lookup: CDR1 KGHSH, CDR2 LQKENI. CDR3 in amino acids: CASSPIGGSQSYEQYF. The CDR3 DNA sequence: TGTGCCAGCTCACCAATCGGCGGGAGCCAGTCCTACGAGCAGTACTTC.

V gene TRBV28 combines with J gene TRBJ1-2; D remains unclear. Germline CDR1 MDHEN, CDR2 SYDVKM. The CDR3 totals 12 residues. V was cut by 6 bases and J by 12 bases, with 17 bases left in between. In DNA form, the CDR3 reads TGTGCCAGCAGCCATCAGAGGGTGAATCACACCTTC. It encodes CASSHQRVNHTF.

The J gene is TRBJ2-2, the V gene TRBV11-2; unclear D gene. Germline lookup yields CDR1 SGHAT and CDR2 FQNNGV. The length of the CDR3 is 13 residues. Trimming removed 1 base from V and 6 bases from J, with 6 bases in between. The DNA for the CDR3 is TGTGCCAGCAGCTTAGTGGATCCCGGGGAGCTGTTTTTT. As protein: CASSLVDPGELFF.

In this sample, this clone turned up a few times. The chain combines TRBV29-1 with TRBJ1-1; maybe TRBD1 (6 bases). CDR1 is SQVTM and CDR2 is ANQGSEA in the germline V gene. V was clipped by 7 bases and J by 1 base, with 10 bases between them. The CDR3 spans 12 residues. The CDR3 is CSAGGRNTEAFF. In DNA, the CDR3 is TGCAGCGCGGGGGGCCGGAACACTGAAGCTTTCTTT.

In the case of this clone: One base away lies a much larger clone, so this may be a sequencing read error. The identical CDR3 is also encoded by other nucleotide sequences in the sample. V is TRBV10-2 and J is TRBJ2-2; D is possibly TRBD1 (5 bases). Germline-derived CDR1 and CDR2 are WSHSY and SAAADI. Trimming left V 0 bases short and J 5 bases short, with 13 bases between. The CDR3 is made up of 16 amino acids. The CDR3 protein is CASSESAGSGTGELFF. CDR3 coding DNA: TGCGCCAGCAGTGAGTCAGCAGGGTCTGGTACCGGGGAGCTGTTTTTT.

The chain has TRBV14 and TRBJ1-1; 7 bases are shared with TRBD1. This CDR3 is 13 amino acids long. Trimming took 6 bases from V and 3 from J; bases not matched to a gene: 4. Per germline, CDR1 SGHDN and CDR2 FVKESK. In DNA, the CDR3 is TGTGCCAGCAGTGTCGACAGGGACACTGAAGCTTTCTTT. The encoded protein is CASSVDRDTEAFF.

This chain joins TRBV5-4 and TRBJ1-1, with D uncertain. The length of the CDR3 is 12 residues. V lost 0 bases to trimming and J lost 5 bases, with 5 bases between them. Germline V gene data show CDR1 as SGHNT and CDR2 as YYREEE (reference sequence). CDR3 amino acids: CASSLDQTEAFF. In nucleotides, the CDR3 is TGTGCCAGCAGCTTGGACCAGACTGAAGCTTTCTTT.

The chain has TRBV4-2 and TRBJ2-3, with TRBD2 matching 8 bases. The CDR3 has 15 amino acids. Germline V lookup: CDR1 LGHNA, CDR2 YNFKEQ. After removal of 0 bases from V and 8 bases from J, the junction contained 7 bases not matched to a gene. The CDR3 coding sequence is TGTGCCAGCAGCCAAGACGGCGGGAGGCCCGGTACGCAGTATTTT. Protein: CASSQDGGRPGTQYF.

This clone has more than one count but fewer than ten. The CDR3 DNA is TGTGCCAGCAGGGACAGACAGGATCACTATGGCTACACCTTC. Translation gives CASRDRQDHYGYTF. This chain connects TRBV7-9 to TRBJ1-2; a weak D match, TRBD1 (6 bases). Trimming pared 6 bases from V and 3 bases from J, leaving 14 bases between. The germline V gene has CDR1 SEHNR and CDR2 FQNEAQ (reference sequence). CDR3 length: 14 amino acids.

The chain uses TRBV11-2 and TRBJ1-1, with 7 bases lining up with TRBD1. This CDR3 comprises 17 residues. V trimming: 1 base; J trimming: 0 bases; junction bases outside the gene matches: 8. Germline CDR1 reads SGHAT; CDR2 reads FQNNGV. This CDR3 is CASSLAAGGVMNTEAFF. The CDR3 region has the DNA TGTGCCAGCAGCTTAGCGGCAGGGGGGGTAATGAACACTGAAGCTTTCTTT.

This clone showed up just a few times. The genes are TRBV19 and TRBJ2-5; D is unclear. Trimming removed 4 bases at V and 3 bases at J, with 12 bases between. This CDR3 is built from 14 residues. Per germline, CDR1 LNHDA and CDR2 SQIVND (reference sequence). For the CDR3, the DNA is TGTGCCAGTAGTACCCACTTCCCTGAAGAGACCCAGTACTTC. Amino acid sequence: CASSTHFPEETQYF.